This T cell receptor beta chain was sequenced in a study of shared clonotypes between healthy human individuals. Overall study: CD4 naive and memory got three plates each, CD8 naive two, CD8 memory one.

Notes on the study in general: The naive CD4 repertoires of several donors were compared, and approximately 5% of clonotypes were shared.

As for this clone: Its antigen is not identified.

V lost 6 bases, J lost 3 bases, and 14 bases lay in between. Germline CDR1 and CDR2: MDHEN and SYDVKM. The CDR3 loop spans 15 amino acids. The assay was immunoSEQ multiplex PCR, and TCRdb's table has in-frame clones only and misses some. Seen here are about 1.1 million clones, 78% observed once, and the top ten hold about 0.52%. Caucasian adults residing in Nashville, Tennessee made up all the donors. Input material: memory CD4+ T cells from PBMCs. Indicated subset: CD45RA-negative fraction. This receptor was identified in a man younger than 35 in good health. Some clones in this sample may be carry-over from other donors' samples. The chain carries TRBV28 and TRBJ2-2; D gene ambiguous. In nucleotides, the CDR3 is TGTGCCAGCAGCCCCCCCGGCACTTACACCGGGGAGCTGTTTTTT. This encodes CASSPPGTYTGELFF.